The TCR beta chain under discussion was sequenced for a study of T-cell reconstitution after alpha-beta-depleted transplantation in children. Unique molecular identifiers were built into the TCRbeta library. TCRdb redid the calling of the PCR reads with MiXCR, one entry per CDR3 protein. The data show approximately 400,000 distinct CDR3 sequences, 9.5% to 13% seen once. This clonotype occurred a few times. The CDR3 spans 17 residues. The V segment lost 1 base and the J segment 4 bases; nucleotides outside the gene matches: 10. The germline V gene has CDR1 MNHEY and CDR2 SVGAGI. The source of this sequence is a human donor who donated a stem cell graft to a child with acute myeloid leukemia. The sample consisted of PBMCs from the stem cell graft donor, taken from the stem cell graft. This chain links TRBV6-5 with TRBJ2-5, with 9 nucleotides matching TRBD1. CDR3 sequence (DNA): TGTGCCAGCAGTTACTTGAAGGGACAGGGTATGAGAGAGACCCAGTACTTC. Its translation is CASSYLKGQGMRETQYF.